This T cell receptor (beta chain) was sequenced in a study of blood T cell repertoires in COVID-19. This table comes from immunoSEQ multiplex PCR, and its TCRdb copy is limited to in-frame clones, with some not included. Here the sample spans roughly 190,000 clones, approximately 81% being singletons. V was clipped by 2 bases and J by 8 bases, with 12 bases between them. CDR3 length equals 13 residues. Looked up from germline, CDR1 is SEHNR and CDR2 is FQNEAQ (reference sequence). This TCR was sampled from a human donor in a cohort sampled during active COVID-19. The source material was peripheral blood. This sequence joins TRBV7-9 and TRBJ1-2, with D possibly being TRBD1 (5 bases). The CDR3 DNA reads as TGTGCCAGCAGCTTATCCCCCGCAGGGGGCTACACCTTC. Amino acid sequence: CASSLSPAGGYTF.